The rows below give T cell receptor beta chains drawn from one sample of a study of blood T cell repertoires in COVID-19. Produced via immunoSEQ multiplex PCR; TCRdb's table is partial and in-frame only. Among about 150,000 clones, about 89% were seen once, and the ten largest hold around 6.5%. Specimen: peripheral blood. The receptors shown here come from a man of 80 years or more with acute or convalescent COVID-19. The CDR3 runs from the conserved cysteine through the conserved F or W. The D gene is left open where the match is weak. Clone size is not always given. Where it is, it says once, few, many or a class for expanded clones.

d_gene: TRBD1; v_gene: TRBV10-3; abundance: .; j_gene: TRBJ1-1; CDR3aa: CAIRRGQGGSQAFF; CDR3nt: TGTGCCATCAGGAGGGGACAGGGAGGGTCTCAGGCTTTCTTT
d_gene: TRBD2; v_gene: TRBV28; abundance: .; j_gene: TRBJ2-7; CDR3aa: CASSVSPGTSGNYEQYF; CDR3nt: TGTGCCAGCAGTGTCTCGCCCGGGACTAGCGGGAACTACGAGCAGTACTTC
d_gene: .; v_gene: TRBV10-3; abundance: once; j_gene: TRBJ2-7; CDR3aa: CAISESQGINDEQYF; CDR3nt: TGTGCCATCAGTGAGTCGCAGGGTATTAATGACGAGCAGTACTTC
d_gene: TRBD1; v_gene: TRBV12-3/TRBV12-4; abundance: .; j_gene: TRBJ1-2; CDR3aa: CASSTGGNYGYTF; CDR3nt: TGTGCCAGCAGTACAGGGGGCAACTATGGCTACACCTTC
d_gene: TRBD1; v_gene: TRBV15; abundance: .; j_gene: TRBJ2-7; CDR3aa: CATSAGTGGLYEQYF; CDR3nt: TGTGCCACCTCTGCCGGGACAGGGGGACTCTACGAGCAGTACTTC
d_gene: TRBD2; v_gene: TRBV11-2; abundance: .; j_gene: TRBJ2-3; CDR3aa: CASSLRGGLAGEREYF; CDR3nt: TGTGCCAGCAGCCTCAGGGGGGGACTAGCGGGTGAAAGGGAGTATTTT
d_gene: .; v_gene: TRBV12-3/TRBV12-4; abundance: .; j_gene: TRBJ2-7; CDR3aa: CASSDRSIYEQYF; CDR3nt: TGTGCCAGCTCTGACAGGTCAATTTACGAGCAGTACTTC
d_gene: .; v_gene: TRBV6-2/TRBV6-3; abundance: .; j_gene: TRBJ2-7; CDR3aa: CASSYYSRGAEQYF; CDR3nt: TGTGCCAGCAGTTACTACAGCAGGGGGGCCGAGCAGTACTTC
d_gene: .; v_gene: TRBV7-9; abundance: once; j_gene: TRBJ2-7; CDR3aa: CASSLDRTPGIGEQYF; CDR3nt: TGTGCCAGCAGCTTGGACCGGACACCTGGGATTGGGGAGCAGTACTTC
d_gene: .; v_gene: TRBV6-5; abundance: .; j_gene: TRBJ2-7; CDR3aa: CASIAATGAYEQYF; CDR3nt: TGTGCCAGCATAGCGGCGACCGGCGCCTACGAGCAGTACTTC
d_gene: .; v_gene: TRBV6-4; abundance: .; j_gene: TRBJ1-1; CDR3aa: CASRKLGGNTEAFF; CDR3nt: TGTGCCAGCAGGAAACTGGGGGGGAACACTGAAGCTTTCTTT
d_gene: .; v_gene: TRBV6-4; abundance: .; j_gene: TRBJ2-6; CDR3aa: CASSDGHHSGANVLTF; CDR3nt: TGTGCCAGCAGTGACGGGCATCACTCTGGGGCCAACGTCCTGACTTTC
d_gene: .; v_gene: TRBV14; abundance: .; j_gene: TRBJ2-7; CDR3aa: CASSHYKSLYEQYF; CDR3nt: TGTGCCAGCAGCCATTACAAGTCCCTCTACGAGCAGTACTTC
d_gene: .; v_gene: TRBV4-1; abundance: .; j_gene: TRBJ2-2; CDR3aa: CASSTWDTSNTGELFF; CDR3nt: TGCGCCAGCAGCACCTGGGACACTTCGAACACCGGGGAGCTGTTTTTT
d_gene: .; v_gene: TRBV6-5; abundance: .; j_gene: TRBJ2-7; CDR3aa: CASSYGGNSYEQYF; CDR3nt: TGTGCCAGCAGTTACGGAGGCAACTCCTACGAGCAGTACTTC
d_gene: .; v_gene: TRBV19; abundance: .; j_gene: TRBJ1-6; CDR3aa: CASSIRAGRSPLHF; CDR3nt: TGTGCCAGTAGTATACGAGCAGGGCGGTCACCCCTCCACTTT
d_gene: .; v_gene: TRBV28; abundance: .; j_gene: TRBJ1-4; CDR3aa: CASSLRRGRRLFF; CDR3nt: TGTGCCAGCAGTTTACGCAGGGGACGAAGGCTGTTTTTT
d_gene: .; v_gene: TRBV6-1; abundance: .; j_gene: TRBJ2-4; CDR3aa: CASSERVQGRNIQYF; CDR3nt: TGTGCCAGCAGTGAAAGGGTACAGGGGAGGAACATTCAGTACTTC